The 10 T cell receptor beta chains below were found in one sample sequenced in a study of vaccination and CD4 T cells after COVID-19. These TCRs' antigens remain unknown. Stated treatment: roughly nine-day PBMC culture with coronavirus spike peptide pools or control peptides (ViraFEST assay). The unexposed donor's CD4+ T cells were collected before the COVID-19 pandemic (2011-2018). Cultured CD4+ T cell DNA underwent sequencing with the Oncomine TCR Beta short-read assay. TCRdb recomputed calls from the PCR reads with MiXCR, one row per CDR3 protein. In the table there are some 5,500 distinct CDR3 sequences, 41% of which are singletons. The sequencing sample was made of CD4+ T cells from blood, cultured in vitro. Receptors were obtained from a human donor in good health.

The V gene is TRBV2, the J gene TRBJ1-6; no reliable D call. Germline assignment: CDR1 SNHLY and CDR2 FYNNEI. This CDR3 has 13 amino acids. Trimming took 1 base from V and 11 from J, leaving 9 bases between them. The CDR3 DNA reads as TGTGCCAGCAGTGAAGAGCTGGGCACACCCCTCCACTTT. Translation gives CASSEELGTPLHF.

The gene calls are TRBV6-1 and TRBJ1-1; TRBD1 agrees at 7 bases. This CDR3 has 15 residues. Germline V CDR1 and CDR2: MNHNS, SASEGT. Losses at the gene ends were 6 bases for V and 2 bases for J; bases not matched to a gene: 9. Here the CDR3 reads CASRGSGTANTEAFF. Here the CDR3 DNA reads TGTGCCAGCAGAGGATCCGGGACAGCCAACACTGAAGCTTTCTTT.

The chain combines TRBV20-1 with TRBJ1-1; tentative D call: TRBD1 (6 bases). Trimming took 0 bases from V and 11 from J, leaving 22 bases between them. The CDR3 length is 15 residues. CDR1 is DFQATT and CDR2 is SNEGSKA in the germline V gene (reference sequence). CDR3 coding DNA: TGCAGTGCTAGAGATCAAAGGGGGGCCTCCATCCGGGCTTTCTTT. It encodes CSARDQRGASIRAFF.

For the CDR3, the DNA is TGTGCCAGCAGCCCCCCCCGGGACAGGGGGCGTGTAGTCAAAAACATTCAGTACTTC. Translated: CASSPPRDRGRVVKNIQYF. This chain uses TRBV5-6 with TRBJ2-4; 12 bases are shared with TRBD1. CDR3 length equals 19 residues. V lost 4 bases to trimming and J lost 3 bases; unmatched junction nucleotides: 14. CDR1 and CDR2 (germline): SGHDT, YYEEEE.

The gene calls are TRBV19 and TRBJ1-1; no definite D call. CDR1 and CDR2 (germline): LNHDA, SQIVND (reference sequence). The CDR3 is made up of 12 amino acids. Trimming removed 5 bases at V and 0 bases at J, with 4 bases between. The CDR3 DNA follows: TGTGCCAGTAGTTTCATGAACACTGAAGCTTTCTTT. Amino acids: CASSFMNTEAFF.

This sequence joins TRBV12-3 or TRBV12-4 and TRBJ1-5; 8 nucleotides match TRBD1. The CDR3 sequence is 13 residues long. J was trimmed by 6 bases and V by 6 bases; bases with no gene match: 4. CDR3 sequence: CASRTGEGQPQHF. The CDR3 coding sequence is TGTGCCAGCAGGACAGGGGAAGGTCAGCCCCAGCATTTT.

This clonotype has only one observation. The CDR3: CASSLGDLNYGYTF. CDR3 DNA: TGTGCCAGCAGCTTGGGCGACCTTAACTATGGCTACACCTTC. The rearrangement joins TRBV5-5 to TRBJ1-2; D is undetermined. CDR1 SGHKS and CDR2 YYEKEE come from the germline V gene (reference sequence). Between the trimmed V and J ends, which lost 0 bases and 1 base, there was a span of 7 bases. The CDR3 is 14 amino acids. Full variable domain (outside the CDR3, taken from reference TRBV5-5 and TRBJ1-2): DAGVTQSPTHLIKTRGQQVTLRCSPISGHKSVSWYQQVLGQGPQFIFQYYEKEERGRGNFPDRFSARQFPNYSSELNVNALLLGDSALYLCASSLGDLNYGYTFGSGTRLTVV.

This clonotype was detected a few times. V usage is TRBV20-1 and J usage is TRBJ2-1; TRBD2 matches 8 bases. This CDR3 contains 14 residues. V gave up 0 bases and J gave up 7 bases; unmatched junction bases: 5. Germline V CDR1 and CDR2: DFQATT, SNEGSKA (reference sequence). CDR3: CSAREAGEINEQFF. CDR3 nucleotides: TGCAGTGCTAGAGAAGCGGGAGAGATTAATGAGCAGTTCTTC.

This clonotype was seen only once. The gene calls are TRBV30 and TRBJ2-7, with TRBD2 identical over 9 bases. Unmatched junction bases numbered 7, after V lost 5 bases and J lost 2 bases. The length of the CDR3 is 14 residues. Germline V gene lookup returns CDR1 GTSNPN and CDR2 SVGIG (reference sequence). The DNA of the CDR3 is TGTGCCTGGTCTCAAAGCGGGAGGACCTACGAGCAGTACTTC. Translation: CAWSQSGRTYEQYF. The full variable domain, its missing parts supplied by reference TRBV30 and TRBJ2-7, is SQTIHQWPATLVQPVGSPLSLECTVEGTSNPNLYWYRQAAGRGLQLLFYSVGIGQISSEVPQNLSASRPQDRQFILSSKKLLLSDSGFYLCAWSQSGRTYEQYFGPGTRLTVT.

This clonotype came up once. The DNA of the CDR3 is TGCGCCAGCAGCCAAGGATGGACAGGAGGGGTATATAGCAATCAGCCCCAGCATTTT. This codes for CASSQGWTGGVYSNQPQHF. This rearrangement joins TRBV4-3 to TRBJ1-5, with 7 bases fitting TRBD1. This CDR3 is 19 amino acids long. Germline values: CDR1 LGHNA, CDR2 YSLEER. V lost 1 base, J lost 0 bases, and 12 bases stayed unmatched.